One sample yielded the 14 T cell receptor beta chains listed below, sequenced in a study of long-term antiretroviral therapy in people with HIV. At survey level, the immunoSEQ assay was run in its v3.0 version. Method: immunoSEQ multiplex PCR; TCRdb's copy keeps in-frame clones and lacks some. The sample contains 19,000 or so clones, approximately 85% of which appear only once. The sequencing here drew on unsorted PBMCs, taken at the start of antiretroviral therapy. All receptors derive from a man younger than 45 with HIV.

The V and J genes are TRBV5-1 and TRBJ2-1, with 7 bases identical to TRBD1. Germline V CDR1 and CDR2: SGHRS, YFSETQ. V was clipped by 0 bases and J by 7 bases; unmatched bases: 7. The CDR3 spans 15 residues. The CDR3 DNA is TGCGCCAGCAGCTTGGAGCAGGGGGAGTATAATGAGCAGTTCTTC. Translating it yields CASSLEQGEYNEQFF.

The gene calls are TRBV4-3 and TRBJ1-1; 7 bases line up with TRBD1. Germline V CDR1 and CDR2: LGHNA, YSLEER. This CDR3 is 18 amino acids long. Trimming cost V 1 base and J 1 base; bases outside gene matches: 12. The CDR3 protein is CASSQGYMEGAQNTEAFF. The DNA of the CDR3 is TGCGCCAGCAGCCAAGGTTACATGGAGGGGGCCCAGAACACTGAAGCTTTCTTT.

This chain joins TRBV29-1 and TRBJ2-1; 13 bases fit TRBD2. The length of the CDR3 is 15 residues. V lost 6 bases, J lost 8 bases, and 10 bases stayed unmatched. CDR1 is SQVTM, CDR2 ANQGSEA, per germline. CDR3 loop: CSVDAGTSGTYEQFF. The CDR3 coding sequence is TGCAGCGTCGACGCCGGGACTAGCGGGACTTATGAGCAGTTCTTC.

V usage is TRBV30 and J usage is TRBJ1-1; 9 nucleotides line up with TRBD1. Germline assignment: CDR1 GTSNPN and CDR2 SVGIG (reference sequence). The length of the CDR3 is 14 residues. After removal of 3 bases from V and 5 bases from J, the junction contained 7 bases not matched to a gene. The CDR3 region has the DNA TGTGCCTGGAGGGGGACAGGGCCCCTGACTGAAGCTTTCTTT. Protein: CAWRGTGPLTEAFF.

As DNA, the CDR3 is TGTGCCAGCAGCTCCGGGGGGCGGGGGAACACAGATACGCAGTATTTT. This sequence encodes CASSSGGRGNTDTQYF. This chain connects TRBV5-4 to TRBJ2-3; maybe TRBD2 (7 bases). This CDR3 contains 16 residues. Trimming took 3 bases from V and 2 from J, leaving 16 bases between them. CDR1 and CDR2 from the germline V gene are SGHNT and YYREEE (reference sequence). Full variable domain (missing parts from reference TRBV5-4 and TRBJ2-3): ETGVTQSPTHLIKTRGQQVTLRCSSQSGHNTVSWYQQALGQGPQFIFQYYREEENGRGNFPPRFSGLQFPNYSSELNVNALELDDSALYLCASSSGGRGNTDTQYFGPGTRLTVL.

The V gene is TRBV28, the J gene TRBJ2-3, with 11 bases aligning to TRBD1. The V segment lost 8 bases and the J segment 5 bases; nucleotides outside the gene matches: 9. Germline lookup yields CDR1 MDHEN and CDR2 SYDVKM. CDR3 size: 15 residues. CDR3 region: CASSRGDRGVDTQYF. CDR3 sequence (DNA): TGTGCCAGCTCTCGGGGGGACAGGGGGGTAGATACGCAGTATTTT.

The rearrangement joins TRBV7-2 to TRBJ1-5, with 8 nucleotides matching TRBD1. The V segment lost 5 bases and the J segment 1 base; nucleotides outside the gene matches: 10. Germline CDR1 and CDR2: SGHTA and FQGNSA. This CDR3 has 17 amino acids. In DNA, the CDR3 is TGTGCCAGCAGCCTAACCGGACAGGGAGGCAGCAATCAGCCCCAGCATTTT. Translated, it gives CASSLTGQGGSNQPQHF.

V and J are TRBV4-2 and TRBJ2-5; D may be TRBD2 (5 bases). Trimming took off 2 bases at V and 5 bases at J, with 12 bases between the two ends. Germline CDR1 is LGHNA and CDR2 is YNFKEQ. The CDR3 sequence is 14 residues long. CDR3 residues: CASSQWEQAETQYF. In DNA, the CDR3 is TGTGCCAGCAGCCAATGGGAGCAGGCGGAGACCCAGTACTTC.

Only one count was recorded for this clone. The rearrangement links TRBV4-1 to TRBJ1-2; tentative D call: TRBD1 (5 bases). Trimming cost V 3 bases and J 4 bases, with 9 bases left between them. In germline, CDR1 is MGHRA, CDR2 YSYEKL. The CDR3 runs 13 residues. The CDR3 coding sequence is TGCGCCAGCAGCCAGGGGGTGGGCTATGGCTACACCTTC. As protein: CASSQGVGYGYTF.

This chain uses TRBV10-3 with TRBJ2-2, with 10 bases matching TRBD1. The ends lost 6 bases at V and 5 bases at J; junction bases unmatched: 3. The CDR3 length is 14 residues. Germline CDR1 reads ENHRY; CDR2 reads SYGVKD. DNA of the CDR3: TGTGCCATCAGAGGGACAGGGGTTACCGGGGAGCTGTTTTTT. Its translation: CAIRGTGVTGELFF.

The chain employs TRBV29-1 and TRBJ1-1, with D perhaps matching TRBD1 (5 bases). The CDR3 is 15 amino acids. Germline CDR1 and CDR2: SQVTM and ANQGSEA. Trimming pared 6 bases from V and 3 bases from J, leaving 20 bases between. CDR3 protein: CSVTGTSALYTEAFF. The CDR3 DNA sequence: TGCAGCGTAACCGGGACTTCAGCCTTATACACTGAAGCTTTCTTT.

The chain carries TRBV5-4 and TRBJ1-1, with D hard to call. Germline loops: CDR1 SGHNT, CDR2 YYREEE (reference sequence). The CDR3 totals 15 residues. V lost 0 bases and J 6 bases, leaving 15 bases between the germline ends. CDR3 nucleotides: TGTGCCAGCAGCTTGGGTGCAGGACCTTCGTCTGAAGCTTTCTTT. It is translated as CASSLGAGPSSEAFF.

This clone has only a few counts. The chain recombines TRBV10-3 with TRBJ2-7; D might be TRBD1 (6 bases). Trimming stripped 10 bases from V and 0 bases from J, with 19 bases between. There are 15 residues in the CDR3. Germline CDR1 and CDR2: ENHRY and SYGVKD. For the CDR3, the DNA is TGTGCCACCACAGCGGACAGCTCGAGCTCCTACGAGCAGTACTTC. It yields the protein CATTADSSSSYEQYF.

The table lists this clone with a count of one. The V and J genes are TRBV27 and TRBJ2-3; TRBD1 might be the D (5 bases). Germline values: CDR1 MNHEY, CDR2 SMNVEV (reference sequence). The CDR3 is made up of 13 amino acids. Trimming removed 3 bases at V and 2 bases at J, with 6 bases between. Written as DNA, the CDR3 is TGTGCCAGCAGTTTCGGACACACAGATACGCAGTATTTT. It translates to CASSFGHTDTQYF.